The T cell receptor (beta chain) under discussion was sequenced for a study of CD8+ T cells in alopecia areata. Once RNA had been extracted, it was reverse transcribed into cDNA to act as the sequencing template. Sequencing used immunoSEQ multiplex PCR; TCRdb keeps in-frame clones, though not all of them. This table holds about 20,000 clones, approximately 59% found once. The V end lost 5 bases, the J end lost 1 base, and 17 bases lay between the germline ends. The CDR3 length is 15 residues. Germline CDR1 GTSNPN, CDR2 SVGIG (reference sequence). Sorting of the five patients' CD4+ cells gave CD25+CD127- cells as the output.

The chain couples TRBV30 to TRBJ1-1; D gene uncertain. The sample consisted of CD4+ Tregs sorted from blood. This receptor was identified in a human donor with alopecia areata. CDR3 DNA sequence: TGTGCCTGGGCCGACCTCATACGGGGGAACACTGAAGCTTTCTTT. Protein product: CAWADLIRGNTEAFF.